This T cell receptor beta chain was captured in a study of T-cell memory formation after mild COVID-19. Study background: TCR clustering was largely donor specific.

Germline V gene data show CDR1 as LGHNA and CDR2 as YSLEER. The germline V and J ends were trimmed by 0 bases and 7 bases, with 12 bases remaining between them. CDR3 size: 15 residues. UMIs and sample barcodes were carried by the TCR alpha and TCR beta cDNA libraries that 5'RACE produced using constant-segment primers. Using its own MiXCR run on the 5' RACE reads, TCRdb lists one record per CDR3 protein. The sample includes about 470,000 distinct CDR3 sequences, roughly 25% seen only once; the top ten take roughly an eighth. Sequencing was done on a sample of PBMCs or a T cell subset sorted from them (not recorded which). This TCR was sampled from an adult woman who had mild COVID-19 (a few samples of this study predate the infection). Cell type and time point are not known. V and J are TRBV4-3 and TRBJ2-2; D assignment may be TRBD1 or TRBD2 (6 bases each). The CDR3: CASSQESGAGGELFF. CDR3 DNA sequence: TGCGCCAGCAGCCAAGAGTCGGGGGCCGGCGGGGAGCTGTTTTTT.